This T cell receptor (beta chain) appears in the sequencing data of a study of shared clonotypes between healthy human individuals. Study background: Every donor yielded three CD4 naive, three CD4 memory, two CD8 naive and one CD8 memory plate.

Naive CD8 cells, CD45RO-negative and positively selected for CCR7, excluded terminally differentiated effector memory CD45RA+ cells. Germline CDR1 reads MNHEY; CDR2 reads SMNVEV (reference sequence). V was pared by 3 bases and J by 8 bases, with 11 bases between. The CDR3 extends over 13 amino acids. Profiling relied on immunoSEQ multiplex PCR, and the TCRdb table lists in-frame clones only, not all of them. Seen here are about 820,000 clones, almost 95% observed once, and the top ten hold under 30%. The source of this sequence is a man aged 30-40 years in good health. Sequences were obtained from naive CD8+ T cells sorted from blood. The rearrangement links TRBV27 to TRBJ2-1; D may be TRBD2 (6 bases). CDR3 DNA sequence: TGTGCCAGCAGTTTCAGGAGGGTCTATGAGCAGTTCTTC. Its protein is CASSFRRVYEQFF.